Each of the 16 T cell receptor beta chains below was sequenced from the same sample in a study of shared clonotypes between healthy human individuals. Measured with immunoSEQ multiplex PCR; TCRdb has only the in-frame clones, and not every one. This sample carries about a million clones, around 77% of them seen once, and the ten largest clones take approximately 0.95%. The source material was memory CD4+ T cells from PBMCs. Subset of the sample: CD45RA-negative fraction. The receptors derive from a man younger than 35 in good health. Some clones in this sample may be carry-over from other donors' samples.

This clone was detected only a few times. The sample has other DNA sequences that encode this CDR3 too. The gene calls are TRBV2 and TRBJ2-7, with a weak D call TRBD2 (5 bases). Germline lookup yields CDR1 SNHLY and CDR2 FYNNEI. V was cut by 4 bases and J by 1 base, with 8 bases left in between. The CDR3 is 13 amino acids. The CDR3 protein is CASSGGISYEQYF. The CDR3 nucleotides are TGTGCCAGCAGTGGAGGGATTTCCTACGAGCAGTACTTC.

This clone was picked up one time. The chain combines TRBV19 with TRBJ1-5; no clear D gene. The CDR3 totals 14 residues. CDR1 and CDR2 from the germline V gene are LNHDA and SQIVND (reference sequence). The V end lost 10 bases, the J end lost 4 bases, and 17 bases lay between the germline ends. Here the CDR3 reads CATGSASLNQPQHF. In nucleotides, the CDR3 is TGTGCCACTGGCAGTGCCTCCTTAAATCAGCCCCAGCATTTT. Using reference TRBV19 and TRBJ1-5 for the parts outside the CDR3, the full variable domain is DGGITQSPKYLFRKEGQNVTLSCEQNLNHDAMYWYRQDPGQGLRLIYYSQIVNDFQKGDIAEGYSVSREKKESFPLTVTSAQKNPTAFYLCATGSASLNQPQHFGDGTRLSIL.

This chain uses TRBV7-6 with TRBJ2-3; 9 bases map to TRBD1. The CDR3 loop spans 14 amino acids. The germline CDR1 and CDR2 sequences are SGHVS and FNYEAQ. V shed 5 bases, J shed 4 bases, and the junction held 4 bases outside the gene matches. The DNA of the CDR3 is TGTGCCAGCAGCCCGGGACAGGGCGCAGATACGCAGTATTTT. As protein: CASSPGQGADTQYF.

The chain is built from TRBV15 and TRBJ1-2, with D unclear. The CDR3 loop spans 15 amino acids. Germline-derived CDR1 and CDR2 are LNHNV and YYDKDF (reference sequence). V was cut by 0 bases and J by 1 base, with 9 bases left in between. The CDR3, as DNA: TGTGCCACCAGCAGAGATCCTCCGAATAACTATGGCTACACCTTC. Residues: CATSRDPPNNYGYTF.

The genes are TRBV29-1 and TRBJ1-5; D is perhaps TRBD1 (5 bases). Germline CDR1 reads SQVTM; CDR2 reads ANQGSEA. Trimming shortened V by 4 bases and J by 8 bases, and 21 bases separated the two germline ends. The length of the CDR3 is 15 residues. The CDR3 reads CSVVVAGTAVEPQHF. In DNA, the CDR3 is TGCAGCGTTGTTGTGGCCGGGACGGCCGTTGAGCCCCAGCATTTT.

The J gene is TRBJ2-1, the V gene TRBV6-5, with unresolved D. This CDR3 has 14 amino acids. Trimming shortened V by 4 bases and J by 5 bases, and 12 bases separated the two germline ends. From germline, CDR1 is MNHEY and CDR2 SVGAGI. As DNA, the CDR3 is TGTGCCAGCAGTTCGCCTACGCGCAACAATGAGCAGTTCTTC. Translated, it gives CASSSPTRNNEQFF.

The rearrangement uses TRBV5-4 and TRBJ1-1; weak D call: TRBD1 (5 bases). V lost 0 bases and J 8 bases, leaving 20 bases between the germline ends. Germline-derived CDR1 and CDR2 are SGHNT and YYREEE (reference sequence). The CDR3 consists of 16 residues. The CDR3 DNA reads as TGTGCCAGCAGCTTGGCGTCTTGGCAGGGCAAAGACGAAGCTTTCTTT. Translated: CASSLASWQGKDEAFF.

The chain employs TRBV30 and TRBJ2-7; TRBD2 aligns across 7 bases. Trimming at V came to 5 bases and at J to 3 bases, leaving 4 bases not matched to a gene. Germline assignment: CDR1 GTSNPN and CDR2 SVGIG (reference sequence). The CDR3 runs 12 residues. The CDR3 sequence is CAWSSGDYEQYF. Here the CDR3 DNA reads TGTGCCTGGTCCAGCGGGGACTACGAGCAGTACTTC.

This clone was detected only once. The chain joins TRBV2 to TRBJ2-1; D is perhaps TRBD2 (5 bases). The CDR3 covers 14 residues. The V end was cut by 8 bases, the J end by 7 bases, with 18 bases between. Germline V gene data show CDR1 as SNHLY and CDR2 as FYNNEI. The chain's CDR3 is CASVPGPTRNEQFF. The CDR3 DNA reads TGTGCCAGCGTTCCGGGCCCCACTAGGAATGAGCAGTTCTTC.

This clone was seen once. The chain joins TRBV27 to TRBJ2-3; 8 bases map to TRBD2. The CDR3 runs to 14 residues. Germline CDR1 and CDR2: MNHEY and SMNVEV (reference sequence). Losses at the gene ends were 4 bases for V and 5 bases for J; bases not matched to a gene: 5. This CDR3 is CASSSSGRLDTQYF. The CDR3, as DNA: TGTGCCAGCAGTTCCAGCGGGAGATTAGATACGCAGTATTTT.

This clone was counted only a few times. The rearrangement links TRBV15 to TRBJ2-3, with TRBD1 identical over 7 bases. Germline values: CDR1 LNHNV, CDR2 YYDKDF (reference sequence). The CDR3 is 16 amino acids. J lost 2 bases, V lost 5 bases, and 10 bases had no gene match. In DNA form, the CDR3 reads TGTGCCACCAGCCGAGGGGGCTCCACGAACACAGATACGCAGTATTTT. Protein product: CATSRGGSTNTDTQYF.

V usage is TRBV11-2 and J usage is TRBJ2-5; 11 positions agree with TRBD1. J lost 5 bases, V lost 9 bases, and 8 bases had no gene match. This CDR3 region has 14 residues. Per the germline V gene, CDR1 is SGHAT and CDR2 is FQNNGV. The CDR3 region is CASTGQGARETQYF. CDR3 bases: TGTGCCAGTACCGGACAGGGGGCAAGGGAGACCCAGTACTTC.

This chain connects TRBV5-1 to TRBJ2-7; D gene unclear. The CDR3 sequence is 15 residues long. Trimming removed 2 bases from V and 3 bases from J, with 15 bases in between. Germline-derived CDR1 and CDR2 are SGHRS and YFSETQ. The CDR3 region has the DNA TGCGCCAGCAGCTTAATGGCATCGGACGGCTACGAGCAGTACTTC. Its translation: CASSLMASDGYEQYF.

The CDR3 sequence: CASSILGQAPLEQYF. The CDR3 DNA follows: TGTGCCAGTAGTATTTTGGGACAGGCACCCCTGGAACAGTACTTC. The chain uses TRBV19 and TRBJ2-7; 8 nucleotides align to TRBD1. Trimming at V came to 3 bases and at J to 10 bases, leaving 14 bases not matched to a gene. The CDR3 consists of 15 residues. CDR1 LNHDA and CDR2 SQIVND come from the germline V gene (reference sequence).

The table lists this clone with a count of one. The chain has TRBV10-3 and TRBJ2-3; maybe TRBD2 (6 bases). CDR1 is ENHRY, CDR2 SYGVKD, per germline. Trimming took 4 bases from V and 2 from J, leaving 19 bases between them. This CDR3 comprises 17 residues. CDR3 coding DNA: TGTGCCATCAGTGGCGGGGCAAGCGGGTCCATCACAGATACGCAGTATTTT. As protein: CAISGGASGSITDTQYF.

This chain joins TRBV19 and TRBJ1-2; 7 bases fit TRBD1. With V trimmed by 5 bases and J by 1 base, 13 bases remained unmatched. The CDR3 covers 17 residues. CDR1 and CDR2 (germline): LNHDA, SQIVND (reference sequence). The CDR3 region has the DNA TGTGCCAGTAGTCCTATAGATGGGACAGCTATTAACTATGGCTACACCTTC. Residues: CASSPIDGTAINYGYTF. The variable domain in full, with the rest retrieved from reference TRBV19 and TRBJ1-2, is DGGITQSPKYLFRKEGQNVTLSCEQNLNHDAMYWYRQDPGQGLRLIYYSQIVNDFQKGDIAEGYSVSREKKESFPLTVTSAQKNPTAFYLCASSPIDGTAINYGYTFGSGTRLTVV.